This TCR beta chain was profiled in a study of blood T cells in healthy people across ages. Study observations and caveats: Diversity estimates drawn from one million T cells were deemed underestimates.

A J-beta primer mix and a sample-barcoded 5' primer were used in a second PCR of about 7 to 12 cycles. TCRdb redid the calling of the 5' RACE reads with MiXCR, one entry per CDR3 protein. Here the sample spans approximately 760,000 distinct CDR3 sequences, more than 20% being singletons. CDR3 length: 15 residues. From germline, CDR1 is SGHNT and CDR2 YYREEE (reference sequence). Trimming took 4 bases from V and 0 from J, leaving 14 bases between them. Note on this clonotype: Its antigen is undetermined.

This same sample was also taken into another study, of T cells of mothers and their children. That work adds: Slightly higher but non-significant overlap marked related mother-child pairs versus unrelated pairs.

The rearrangement links TRBV5-4 to TRBJ2-7; D may be TRBD2 (6 bases). Source material: blood. This sequence was found in a boy aged 5 to 17 in good health. The CDR3 sequence: CASSGTGGNSYEQYF. The CDR3 DNA follows: TGTGCCAGCAGCGGGACCGGGGGTAACTCCTACGAGCAGTACTTC.